What follows are 28 T cell receptor beta chains derived from one specimen sequenced in a study of cytomegalovirus exposure and HLA in healthy donors. The assay was immunoSEQ multiplex PCR, and TCRdb's table has in-frame clones only and misses some. Among fewer than 150,000 clones listed, around 84% were seen once. The material sequenced was PBMCs. The receptor source for this set is a man between 18 and 35 years old in good health and CMV-seropositive.

The CDR3 DNA sequence: TGTGCCAGCAGCTTATCGGGACTAGCGGGAGTAAATGAGCAGTTCTTC. Its translation: CASSLSGLAGVNEQFF. The chain carries TRBV7-3 and TRBJ2-1; 14 positions agree with TRBD2. V shed 2 bases and J 7 bases; nucleotides not matched to a gene: 4. The CDR3 contains 16 residues. The germline gives CDR1 SGHTA, CDR2 FQGTGA. Looking up the rest from reference TRBV7-3 and TRBJ2-1 gives the full variable domain: GAGVSQTPSNKVTEKGKYVELRCDPISGHTALYWYRQSLGQGPEFLIYFQGTGAADDSGLPNDRFFAVRPEGSVSTLKIQRTERGDSAVYLCASSLSGLAGVNEQFFGPGTRLTVL.

The V gene is TRBV2, the J gene TRBJ2-3, with 10 positions matching TRBD2. Trimming at V came to 3 bases and at J to 5 bases, leaving 8 bases not matched to a gene. Germline CDR1 is SNHLY and CDR2 is FYNNEI. This CDR3 region has 16 residues. This CDR3 reads CASSESVAGGKDTQYF. The CDR3 nucleotides are TGTGCCAGCAGTGAGTCGGTAGCGGGAGGAAAAGATACGCAGTATTTT.

The chain links TRBV29-1 to TRBJ2-1, with 7 bases fitting TRBD2. Looked up from germline, CDR1 is SQVTM and CDR2 is ANQGSEA. The CDR3 contains 15 residues. The V segment lost 0 bases and the J segment 9 bases; nucleotides outside the gene matches: 11. As DNA, the CDR3 is TGCAGCGTTGAAGACCCTTTGCGGGAGTCCACTGAGCAGTTCTTC. The encoded protein is CSVEDPLRESTEQFF.

This clone was observed a few times. V gene TRBV5-4 combines with J gene TRBJ1-1; the D gene is possibly TRBD1 (6 bases). Germline values: CDR1 SGHNT, CDR2 YYREEE (reference sequence). With 4 bases removed from V and 10 bases from J, the gap between germline ends came to 14 bases. The CDR3 totals 12 residues. The CDR3 sequence is CASSVDRFGAFF. As DNA, the CDR3 is TGTGCCAGCAGCGTCGACAGGTTTGGAGCTTTCTTT. The full variable domain, with the rest looked up from reference TRBV5-4 and TRBJ1-1, is ETGVTQSPTHLIKTRGQQVTLRCSSQSGHNTVSWYQQALGQGPQFIFQYYREEENGRGNFPPRFSGLQFPNYSSELNVNALELDDSALYLCASSVDRFGAFFGQGTRLTVV.

This clone was seen a single time. The chain recombines TRBV27 with TRBJ2-3, with unresolved D. The CDR3 is made up of 13 amino acids. Per germline, CDR1 MNHEY and CDR2 SMNVEV (reference sequence). V lost 8 bases to trimming and J lost 1 base, with 10 bases between them. CDR3 bases: TGTGCCAGCGGAGATCGGGGCACAGATACGCAGTATTTT. Translating gives CASGDRGTDTQYF.

The rearrangement links TRBV6-5 to TRBJ1-2, with a weak D call TRBD1 (5 bases). Trimming took off 0 bases at V and 6 bases at J, with 11 bases between the two ends. Germline CDR1 and CDR2: MNHEY and SVGAGI. This CDR3 has 14 amino acids. The CDR3 DNA follows: TGTGCCAGCAGTTACTCTGGGCAGGGCCATGGCTACACCTTC. Protein sequence: CASSYSGQGHGYTF.

The sample holds a few counts of this clone. The genes are TRBV18 and TRBJ1-1; weak D call: TRBD1 (5 bases). The CDR3 is 16 amino acids. V shed 3 bases and J shed 1 base, with 15 bases lying between them. Germline values: CDR1 KGHSH, CDR2 LQKENI. Here the CDR3 DNA reads TGTGCCAGCTCACCGGGGCTCGGACACCAGAACACTGAAGCTTTCTTT. Its translation is CASSPGLGHQNTEAFF. The full variable domain, with the rest looked up from reference TRBV18 and TRBJ1-1, is NAGVMQNPRHLVRRRGQEARLRCSPMKGHSHVYWYRQLPEEGLKFMVYLQKENIIDESGMPKERFSAEFPKEGPSILRIQQVVRGDSAAYFCASSPGLGHQNTEAFFGQGTRLTVV.

The V gene is TRBV7-8, the J gene TRBJ1-4; no firm D call. The germline V gene has CDR1 SGHVS and CDR2 FQNEAQ. This CDR3 contains 15 residues. Between the trimmed V and J ends, which lost 0 bases and 3 bases, there was a span of 8 bases. DNA of the CDR3: TGTGCCAGCAGCTTAGCGGGAGTGGCTAATGAAAAACTGTTTTTT. Its translation: CASSLAGVANEKLFF.

The chain recombines TRBV11-2 with TRBJ2-3; 8 nucleotides match TRBD2. There are 16 residues in the CDR3. Germline V gene sequence: CDR1 SGHAT, CDR2 FQNNGV. J lost 1 base, V lost 1 base, and 4 bases had no gene match. The CDR3 reads CASSLGGRGGTDTQYF. The CDR3 DNA follows: TGTGCCAGCAGCTTAGGAGGGCGGGGGGGCACAGATACGCAGTATTTT.

The chain has TRBV7-8 and TRBJ2-1; TRBD1 might be the D (6 bases). Germline V gene sequence: CDR1 SGHVS, CDR2 FQNEAQ. V was pared by 4 bases and J by 4 bases, with 11 bases between. The CDR3 has 14 residues. The CDR3 sequence is CASSYRTAYNEQFF. The CDR3 DNA follows: TGTGCCAGCAGCTACCGGACAGCTTACAATGAGCAGTTCTTC.

V is TRBV27 and J is TRBJ1-2, with 11 bases aligning to TRBD1. V lost 6 bases to trimming and J lost 4 bases; unmatched junction nucleotides: 4. The CDR3 has 14 amino acids. The V gene's germline CDR1 is MNHEY and CDR2 SMNVEV (reference sequence). The CDR3 nucleotides read TGTGCCAGCAGAGCCGGGACAGGGGGCTATGGCTACACCTTC. Residues: CASRAGTGGYGYTF.

The chain has TRBV6-5 and TRBJ1-1; 7 bases fit TRBD1. Looked up from germline, CDR1 is MNHEY and CDR2 is SVGAGI. The V segment lost 0 bases and the J segment 5 bases; nucleotides outside the gene matches: 0. The CDR3 contains 13 residues. CDR3 DNA: TGTGCCAGCAGTTACTCGGACAGGACTGAAGCTTTCTTT. This encodes CASSYSDRTEAFF.

This clone was seen once. The V call is TRBV30, the J call TRBJ1-2, with 11 bases aligning to TRBD1. V lost 2 bases, J lost 8 bases, and 19 bases stayed unmatched. Per germline, CDR1 GTSNPN and CDR2 SVGIG (reference sequence). The CDR3 totals 18 residues. CDR3 sequence reads: CAWSRLAGTGGNGRGYTF. DNA of the CDR3: TGTGCCTGGAGTCGATTAGCCGGGACAGGGGGAAACGGTAGGGGCTACACCTTC.

The rearrangement joins TRBV5-6 to TRBJ1-2; D uncertain. V was clipped by 0 bases and J by 3 bases, with 12 bases between them. The CDR3 spans 15 residues. CDR1 and CDR2 (germline): SGHDT, YYEEEE. The CDR3 here is CASSLDPTGDYGYTF. The CDR3 bases are TGTGCCAGCAGCTTGGACCCCACGGGTGACTATGGCTACACCTTC.

The chain has TRBV7-2 and TRBJ1-5; D is undetermined. V shed 1 base and J shed 11 bases, with 18 bases lying between them. The CDR3 extends over 15 amino acids. Germline CDR1 is SGHTA and CDR2 is FQGNSA. The CDR3 region is CASSLDPQRGGTQHF. CDR3 DNA: TGTGCCAGCAGCTTAGATCCCCAGCGGGGAGGGACCCAGCATTTT. The entire variable domain, with the rest obtained from reference TRBV7-2 and TRBJ1-5, is as follows: GAGVSQSPSNKVTEKGKDVELRCDPISGHTALYWYRQSLGQGLEFLIYFQGNSAPDKSGLPSDRFSAERTGGSVSTLTIQRTQQEDSAVYLCASSLDPQRGGTQHFGDGTRLSIL.

The chain links TRBV12-5 to TRBJ2-3, with TRBD1 identical over 11 bases. The CDR3 spans 15 residues. Germline trimming cut 6 bases from V and 2 bases from J; bases unmatched to any gene: 4. Germline lookup yields CDR1 LGHNT and CDR2 FRNRAP. The CDR3 coding sequence is TGTGCTAGTGGAGGACAGGGGGCGCCCACAGATACGCAGTATTTT. Its translation is CASGGQGAPTDTQYF. Supplemented by reference TRBV12-5 and TRBJ2-3, the full variable domain reads DARVTQTPRHKVTEMGQEVTMRCQPILGHNTVFWYRQTMMQGLELLAYFRNRAPLDDSGMPKDRFSAEMPDATLATLKIQPSEPRDSAVYFCASGGQGAPTDTQYFGPGTRLTVL.

The J gene is TRBJ1-2, the V gene TRBV25-1; the D is unclear. V was trimmed by 5 bases and J by 6 bases, leaving 10 bases between them. This CDR3 is built from 12 residues. The germline CDR1 and CDR2 sequences are MGHDK and SYGVNS. The CDR3 nucleotides are TGTGCCAGCAGTAAGAGAGCGGATGGCTACACCTTC. It encodes CASSKRADGYTF.

Note on this clone: Different DNA sequences within this sample yield the same CDR3. J is TRBJ1-3 and V is TRBV7-9; weak D call: TRBD1 (5 bases). The germline CDR1 and CDR2 sequences are SEHNR and FQNEAQ (reference sequence). V was pared by 5 bases and J by 4 bases, with 9 bases between. This CDR3 region has 13 residues. CDR3 sequence: CASSLDTGNTIYF. In DNA form, the CDR3 reads TGTGCCAGCAGCCTGGACACGGGAAACACCATATATTTT.

This rearrangement joins TRBV19 to TRBJ2-5; no firm D call. Germline assignment: CDR1 LNHDA and CDR2 SQIVND (reference sequence). Trimming took 5 bases from V and 1 from J, leaving 8 bases between them. The CDR3 runs 13 residues. DNA for the CDR3: TGTGCCAGTAGTGTGCCGGGCCAAGAGACCCAGTACTTC. It yields the protein CASSVPGQETQYF.

The gene calls are TRBV6-5 and TRBJ2-7, with 8 bases lining up with TRBD1. V dropped 4 bases and J dropped 6; count of bases not matched to a gene: 5. Germline V gene data show CDR1 as MNHEY and CDR2 as SVGAGI. CDR3 length: 13 amino acids. CDR3 sequence: CASSSGQGGEQYF. The DNA of the CDR3 is TGTGCCAGCAGTTCCGGACAGGGTGGCGAGCAGTACTTC.

The rearrangement joins TRBV14 to TRBJ2-3, with TRBD2 matching over 10 bases. Germline values: CDR1 SGHDN, CDR2 FVKESK. With 2 bases clipped from V and 2 bases from J, the junction kept 10 bases outside the gene matches. CDR3 length: 18 residues. CDR3 DNA sequence: TGTGCCAGCAGCCAATTTAGTCGGACTAGCGGTTTCACAGATACGCAGTATTTT. Translated, it gives CASSQFSRTSGFTDTQYF.

The genes are TRBV10-1 and TRBJ2-2; 11 bases are a match to TRBD1. J lost 7 bases, V lost 5 bases, and 9 bases had no gene match. The CDR3 spans 16 residues. Germline V gene sequence: CDR1 WNHNN, CDR2 SYGVQD (reference sequence). CDR3 amino acids: CASSPAGQGVSGELFF. The DNA for the CDR3 is TGCGCCAGCAGTCCGGCGGGACAGGGGGTCAGCGGGGAGCTGTTTTTT.

The V and J genes are TRBV12-2 and TRBJ2-7; the D call of TRBD1 is as the table states it, not checked on the DNA. TRBV12-2 is assigned pseudogene status. This CDR3 is built from 17 residues. The CDR3 region is CASRLESFGGVRHEQYF. The CDR3 DNA follows: TGTGCAAGTCGCTTAGAGTCTTTTGGGGGCGTTCGTCACGAGCAGTACTTC.

V usage is TRBV28 and J usage is TRBJ2-5; the match to TRBD2 covers 12 bases. Germline V gene lookup returns CDR1 MDHEN and CDR2 SYDVKM. The CDR3 extends over 17 amino acids. The ends lost 6 bases at V and 5 bases at J; junction bases unmatched: 13. Written as DNA, the CDR3 is TGTGCCAGCAGCCCCTCGGGACTAGCGGGCCTAGGGGAGACCCAGTACTTC. The encoded protein is CASSPSGLAGLGETQYF.

This chain links TRBV7-2 with TRBJ2-7, with 7 bases matching TRBD1. Germline lookup yields CDR1 SGHTA and CDR2 FQGNSA. There are 16 residues in the CDR3. V dropped 5 bases and J dropped 0; count of bases not matched to a gene: 10. As DNA, the CDR3 is TGTGCCAGCAGCCCGATCTCGGGACAGCCCTCCTACGAGCAGTACTTC. The encoded protein is CASSPISGQPSYEQYF.

The chain uses TRBV21-1 and TRBJ2-4; the table gives TRBD1 as D, unverified against the DNA. TRBV21-1 is shown as a pseudogene. CDR3 size: 20 residues. CDR3 amino acids: CASRGPPFKSRDLAKNIQYF. The CDR3 region has the DNA TGTGCCAGCAGGGGCCCGCCGTTTAAGTCCCGAGATCTAGCCAAAAACATTCAGTACTTC.

This clone was picked up a small number of times. The genes are TRBV4-1 and TRBJ1-1; unclear D gene. V lost 3 bases and J 4 bases, leaving 9 bases between the germline ends. The length of the CDR3 is 13 residues. The germline CDR1 and CDR2 sequences are MGHRA and YSYEKL. CDR3 residues: CASSHWGGTEAFF. The CDR3 DNA sequence: TGCGCCAGCAGCCATTGGGGAGGCACTGAAGCTTTCTTT.

A few counts support this clone. The J gene is TRBJ2-5, the V gene TRBV5-4, with TRBD2 identical over 7 bases. Germline-derived CDR1 and CDR2 are SGHNT and YYREEE (reference sequence). This CDR3 has 15 residues. The trim removed 0 bases at V and 5 bases at J, leaving 7 bases unmatched. CDR3 nucleotide sequence: TGTGCCAGCAGCTTGGCTAGCGGCCCCGTGGAGACCCAGTACTTC. Protein: CASSLASGPVETQYF.